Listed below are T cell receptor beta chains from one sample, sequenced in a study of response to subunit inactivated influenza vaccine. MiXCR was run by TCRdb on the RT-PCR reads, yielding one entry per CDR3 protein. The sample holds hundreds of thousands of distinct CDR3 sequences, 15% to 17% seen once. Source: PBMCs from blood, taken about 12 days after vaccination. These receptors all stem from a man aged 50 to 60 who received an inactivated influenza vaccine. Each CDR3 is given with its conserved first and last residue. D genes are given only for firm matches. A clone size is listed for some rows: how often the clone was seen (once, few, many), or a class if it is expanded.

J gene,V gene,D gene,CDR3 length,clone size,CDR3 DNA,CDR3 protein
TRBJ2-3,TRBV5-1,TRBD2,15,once,TGCGCCAGCAAACCTAGCGGGGGGGCGACAGATACGCAGTATTTT,CASKPSGGATDTQYF
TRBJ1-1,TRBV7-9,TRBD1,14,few,TGTGCCAGCGTCTTGGCAGGGGGAGGCACTGAAGCTTTCTTT,CASVLAGGGTEAFF
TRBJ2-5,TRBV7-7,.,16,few,TGTGCTAGCAGCTTAGTCGGGGGAATTAGTCGGGAGACCCAGTACTTC,CASSLVGGISRETQYF
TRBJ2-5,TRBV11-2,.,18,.,TGTGCCAGCAGCCATTCCCTGCTCGGGGTGGGCTACCAAGAGACCCAGTACTTC,CASSHSLLGVGYQETQYF
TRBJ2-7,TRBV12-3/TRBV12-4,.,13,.,TGTGCCAGCAGTTTAGTAGAATTCTACGAGCAGTACTTC,CASSLVEFYEQYF
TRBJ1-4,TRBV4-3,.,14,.,TGCGCCAGCAGCCCCGTGGGACGTCAGGAAAAACTGTTTTTT,CASSPVGRQEKLFF
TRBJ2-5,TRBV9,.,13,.,TGTGCCAGCAGCGTATCTCCCAAAGAGACCCAGTACTTC,CASSVSPKETQYF
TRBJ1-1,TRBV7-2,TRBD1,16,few,TGTGCCAGCAGCCAAGGAGGGGGCTGGATGAACACTGAAGCTTTCTTT,CASSQGGGWMNTEAFF
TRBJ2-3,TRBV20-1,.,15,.,TGCAGTGCAGACTCGGCGGATCCTGGTGCAGATACGCAGTATTTT,CSADSADPGADTQYF
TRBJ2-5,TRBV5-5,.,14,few,TGTGCCAGCAGCAACGGACAGCTCCAAGAGACCCAGTACTTC,CASSNGQLQETQYF
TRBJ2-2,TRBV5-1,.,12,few,TGCGCCAGCAGCTCGGGCCACGGGGAGCTGTTTTTT,CASSSGHGELFF
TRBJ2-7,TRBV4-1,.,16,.,TGCGCCAGCAGCCAAGAATTCGAGCGGTGGTCCTACGAGCAGTACTTC,CASSQEFERWSYEQYF
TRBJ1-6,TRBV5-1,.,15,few,TGCGCCAGCAGCTTGGGCCCAGGGGAGGATTCACCCCTCCACTTT,CASSLGPGEDSPLHF
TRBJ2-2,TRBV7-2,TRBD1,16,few,TGTGCCAGCAGCTTACGGTTAGGGACAGTCACCGGGGAGCTGTTTTTT,CASSLRLGTVTGELFF
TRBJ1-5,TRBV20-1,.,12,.,TGCAGTGCTAGATACGGAAATCAGCCCCAGCATTTT,CSARYGNQPQHF
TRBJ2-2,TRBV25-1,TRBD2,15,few,TGTGCCAGCAGTGACCCGGGACTAGCTACCGGGGAGCTGTTTTTT,CASSDPGLATGELFF
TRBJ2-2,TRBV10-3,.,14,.,TGTGCCATCAGCCCACCTAAAAACACCGGGGAGCTGTTTTTT,CAISPPKNTGELFF
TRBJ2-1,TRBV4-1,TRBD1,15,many,TGCGCCAGCAGCAGTCAGGGGGAAGCCTACAATGAGCAGTTCTTC,CASSSQGEAYNEQFF
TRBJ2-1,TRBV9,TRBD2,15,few,TGTGCCAGCAGAGGGACTAGCGGGCGATACAATGAGCAGTTCTTC,CASRGTSGRYNEQFF
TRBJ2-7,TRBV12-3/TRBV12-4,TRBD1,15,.,TGTGCCAGCAGTTACAACAGGGGCTTTAGGTACGAGCAGTACTTC,CASSYNRGFRYEQYF
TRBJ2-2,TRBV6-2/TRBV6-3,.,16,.,TGTGCCAGCAGTTCCAGGACAGCCCCGAACACCGGGGAGCTGTTTTTT,CASSSRTAPNTGELFF
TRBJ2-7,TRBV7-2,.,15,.,TGTGCCAGCAGCTTAGCCGGGACTCTAACCTACGAGCAGTACTTC,CASSLAGTLTYEQYF
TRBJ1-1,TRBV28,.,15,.,TGTGCCAGCAATCTGGAACGGAATGGTCAGCCTGAAGCTTTCTTT,CASNLERNGQPEAFF
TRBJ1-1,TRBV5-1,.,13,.,TGCGCCAGCAGCTTTGCAGGAGACACTGAAGCTTTCTTT,CASSFAGDTEAFF
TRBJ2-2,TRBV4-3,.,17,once,TGCGCCAGCAGCCAAGGATGGCTGGGGCCGAACACCGGGGAGCTGTTTTTT,CASSQGWLGPNTGELFF
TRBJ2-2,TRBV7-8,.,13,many,TGTGCCAGCAGCTTAGCGCACACCGGGGAGCTGTTTTTT,CASSLAHTGELFF
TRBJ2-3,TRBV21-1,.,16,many,TGTGCCAGCACCACCCTAGATGATCATTACACAGATACGCAGTATTTT,CASTTLDDHYTDTQYF
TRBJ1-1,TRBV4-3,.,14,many,TGCGCCAGCAGCCACAGATTAGGAGCGGCTGAAGCTTTCTTT,CASSHRLGAAEAFF
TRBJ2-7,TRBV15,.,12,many,TGTGCCACCAGCAGAGATAAAATCGAGCAGTACTTC,CATSRDKIEQYF
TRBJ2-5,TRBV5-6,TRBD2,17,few,TGTGCCAGCAGCTTGGCCGGGGAGGGTCCCTCCCAAGAGACCCAGTACTTC,CASSLAGEGPSQETQYF
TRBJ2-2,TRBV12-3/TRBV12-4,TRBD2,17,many,TGTGCCAGCAGTTTAGATAGTCTAGCGGGAGCCACCGGGGAGCTGTTTTTT,CASSLDSLAGATGELFF
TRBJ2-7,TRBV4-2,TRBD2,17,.,TGTGCCAGCAGCCAAGAGATTAGCGGGAGGGCCGGGTACGAGCAGTACTTC,CASSQEISGRAGYEQYF
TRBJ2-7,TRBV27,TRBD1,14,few,TGTGCCAGCAGTCTTAATCCGACAGGGGACGAGCAGTACTTC,CASSLNPTGDEQYF
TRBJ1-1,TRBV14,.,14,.,TGTGCCAGCAGCACCCCGGGAGTGAACACTGAAGCTTTCTTT,CASSTPGVNTEAFF
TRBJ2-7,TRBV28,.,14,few,TGTGCCAGCAGTTTACTCCTTGATGCCTACGAGCAGTACTTC,CASSLLLDAYEQYF
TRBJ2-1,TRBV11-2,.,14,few,TGTGCCAGCAGCTTAGTGGGAAAGCTAAATGAGCAGTTCTTC,CASSLVGKLNEQFF
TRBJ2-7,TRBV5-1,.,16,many,TGCGCCAGCAGCTTGCCACCGGGCCGAAATGCCTACGAGCAGTACTTC,CASSLPPGRNAYEQYF
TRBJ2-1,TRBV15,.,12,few,TGTGCCACCAGCAGATGGGACAATGAGCAGTTCTTC,CATSRWDNEQFF
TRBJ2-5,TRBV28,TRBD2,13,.,TGTGCCAGCAGTTTAGGGACTAGCGGTTCCCAGTACTTC,CASSLGTSGSQYF
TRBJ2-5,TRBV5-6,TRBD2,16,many,TGTGCCAGCAGCCCCGGGGAGCGGGGACTTCTCGAGACCCAGTACTTC,CASSPGERGLLETQYF
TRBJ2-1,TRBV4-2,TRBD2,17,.,TGTGCCAGCAGCCAACGTACTAGCGGGGGGATCTACAGTGAGCAGTTCTTC,CASSQRTSGGIYSEQFF
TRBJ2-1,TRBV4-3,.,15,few,TGCGCCAGCAGCCAAGCGCACAGCTCCTACAATGAGCAGTTCTTC,CASSQAHSSYNEQFF
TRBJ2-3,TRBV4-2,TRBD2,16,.,TGTGCCAGCAGCTCAACTAGCGGTCCTAGCACAGATACGCAGTATTTT,CASSSTSGPSTDTQYF
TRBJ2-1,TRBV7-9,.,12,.,TGTGCCAGCACCCCCGGTAGGGCTGAGCAGTTCTTC,CASTPGRAEQFF
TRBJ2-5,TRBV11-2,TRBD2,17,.,TGTGCCAGCAGCGACCCCTGGGTAGCGGGGGGGAAAGAGACCCAGTACTTC,CASSDPWVAGGKETQYF
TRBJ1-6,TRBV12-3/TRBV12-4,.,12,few,TGTGCCAGCAGTTTTTCGACTTCACCCCTCCACTTT,CASSFSTSPLHF
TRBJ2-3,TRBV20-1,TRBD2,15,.,TGCAGTGCTAACGTGGCGGGGGGATTCGCAGATACGCAGTATTTT,CSANVAGGFADTQYF
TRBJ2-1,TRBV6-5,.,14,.,TGTGCCAGCAGTTACTTGGGTAGAAGCAATGAGCAGTTCTTC,CASSYLGRSNEQFF
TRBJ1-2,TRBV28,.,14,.,TGTGCCAGCAGCCGCGAGGGGACTAACTATGGCTACACCTTC,CASSREGTNYGYTF
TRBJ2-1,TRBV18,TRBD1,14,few,TGTGCCAGCTCACGGGACAGGGCGTCGGGGGAGCAGTTCTTC,CASSRDRASGEQFF
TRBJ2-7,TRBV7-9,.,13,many,TGTGCCAGCAGCCCGGACAGTTTCCACGAGCAGTACTTC,CASSPDSFHEQYF